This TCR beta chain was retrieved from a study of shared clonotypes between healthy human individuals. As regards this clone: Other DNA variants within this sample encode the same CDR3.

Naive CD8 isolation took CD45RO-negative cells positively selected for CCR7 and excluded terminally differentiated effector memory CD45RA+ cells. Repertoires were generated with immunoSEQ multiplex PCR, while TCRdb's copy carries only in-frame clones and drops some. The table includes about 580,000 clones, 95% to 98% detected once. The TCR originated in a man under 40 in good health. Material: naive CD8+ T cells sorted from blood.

The CDR3 bases are TGTGCCAGCAGCTTAGTCGTTACAGATACGCAGTATTTT. This encodes CASSLVVTDTQYF. This chain uses TRBV7-9 with TRBJ2-3; D is unresolved. Trimming pared 1 base from V and 3 bases from J, leaving 5 bases between. The length of the CDR3 is 13 residues. Germline V CDR1 and CDR2: SEHNR, FQNEAQ (reference sequence).